What follows are 25 T cell receptor beta chains derived from one specimen sequenced in a study of blood T cell repertoires in COVID-19. Profiling relied on immunoSEQ multiplex PCR, and the TCRdb table lists in-frame clones only, not all of them. The table includes some 360,000 clones, more than 70% detected once. Input material: peripheral blood. The source is a woman in her fifties or sixties with COVID-19, enrolled during active disease.

The chain carries TRBV18 and TRBJ2-3, with D uncertain. V lost 0 bases to trimming and J lost 6 bases, with 7 bases between them. The CDR3 is 13 amino acids. From germline, CDR1 is KGHSH and CDR2 LQKENI. The CDR3 sequence: CASSPPVLDTQYF. The CDR3 bases are TGTGCCAGCTCACCACCTGTCTTGGATACGCAGTATTTT.

The chain joins TRBV2 to TRBJ2-2; the match to TRBD1 covers 8 bases. Germline CDR1 is SNHLY and CDR2 is FYNNEI. Unmatched junction bases numbered 4, after V lost 8 bases and J lost 5 bases. This CDR3 has 13 residues. CDR3 amino acids: CASDRGLTGELFF. CDR3 in DNA: TGTGCCAGCGACAGGGGTTTAACCGGGGAGCTGTTTTTT.

The chain uses TRBV5-6 and TRBJ1-5, with D perhaps matching TRBD1 (5 bases). The ends were cut back, 1 base at V and 0 bases at J, with 14 bases in the middle. This CDR3 contains 17 residues. Germline CDR1 reads SGHDT; CDR2 reads YYEEEE. In DNA, the CDR3 is TGTGCCAGCAGCTTGCAAGGGGCCTCGGGTAGCAATCAGCCCCAGCATTTT. This codes for CASSLQGASGSNQPQHF.

This clone was recorded only once. The chain combines TRBV7-8 with TRBJ2-3, with D unresolved. CDR3 length: 15 residues. The ends were cut back, 5 bases at V and 0 bases at J, with 12 bases in the middle. CDR1 is SGHVS, CDR2 FQNEAQ, per germline. The CDR3 region has the DNA TGTGCCAGCAGCCCTTCTCGCGGAAGCACAGATACGCAGTATTTT. It encodes CASSPSRGSTDTQYF.

The gene calls are TRBV9 and TRBJ1-3; D is ambiguous. The germline CDR1 and CDR2 sequences are SGDLS and YYNGEE. V gave up 4 bases and J gave up 0 bases, with 5 bases separating them. This CDR3 spans 13 amino acids. Written as DNA, the CDR3 is TGTGCCAGCAGCTTAAACTCTGGAAACACCATATATTTT. Translating it yields CASSLNSGNTIYF.

The J gene is TRBJ1-5, the V gene TRBV10-2; D might be TRBD1 (6 bases). Germline assignment: CDR1 WSHSY and CDR2 SAAADI. The CDR3 spans 14 residues. The V end was cut by 8 bases, the J end by 5 bases, with 16 bases between. Written as DNA, the CDR3 is TGCGCCAGCCAAGACAGGATTGGGGATCAGCCCCAGCATTTT. Its translation: CASQDRIGDQPQHF.

The chain joins TRBV5-1 to TRBJ2-5, with a weak D call TRBD2 (6 bases). CDR3 length equals 15 residues. Germline-derived CDR1 and CDR2 are SGHRS and YFSETQ. Trimming shortened V by 1 base and J by 2 bases, and 12 bases separated the two germline ends. The CDR3 is CASSLRGFGQETQYF. CDR3 nucleotides: TGCGCCAGCAGCTTGCGGGGGTTTGGGCAAGAGACCCAGTACTTC.

V gene TRBV2 combines with J gene TRBJ1-2, with 7 bases lining up with TRBD1. The CDR3 contains 13 residues. Germline V lookup: CDR1 SNHLY, CDR2 FYNNEI. The V segment lost 5 bases and the J segment 4 bases; nucleotides outside the gene matches: 4. CDR3 DNA: TGTGCCAGCAGTCGTACAGGGGCCTATGGCTACACCTTC. Translating it yields CASSRTGAYGYTF.

The chain carries TRBV7-6 and TRBJ1-6, with D possibly being TRBD1 (5 bases). The CDR3 covers 16 residues. CDR1 is SGHVS, CDR2 FNYEAQ, per germline. V dropped 1 base and J dropped 4 bases, with 11 bases sitting between them. The chain's CDR3 is CASSLVGGKYNSPLHF. CDR3 nucleotide sequence: TGTGCCAGCAGCTTAGTTGGGGGGAAGTATAATTCACCCCTCCACTTT.

J is TRBJ2-4 and V is TRBV6-2 or TRBV6-3; perhaps TRBD2 as D (5 bases). Trimming cost V 0 bases and J 4 bases, with 19 bases left between them. The CDR3 covers 18 residues. Germline V CDR1 and CDR2: MNHEY, SVGEGT. CDR3 in DNA: TGTGCCAGCAGTTACTCTACGGAGGAGAGGGCTAGTAAAAACATTCAGTACTTC. Translating it yields CASSYSTEERASKNIQYF.

The chain employs TRBV19 and TRBJ2-2, with 10 bases aligning to TRBD2. The germline V gene has CDR1 LNHDA and CDR2 SQIVND (reference sequence). The CDR3 extends over 16 amino acids. V lost 7 bases and J lost 4; bases outside the gene matches: 9. Here the CDR3 DNA reads TGTGCCAGTACCCTCAGCGGGGGGGCGGCCACCGGGGAGCTGTTTTTT. This gives the protein CASTLSGGAATGELFF.

The chain carries TRBV18 and TRBJ2-7; D might be TRBD1 (5 bases). Germline CDR1 is KGHSH and CDR2 is LQKENI. The germline V and J ends were trimmed by 2 bases and 4 bases, with 12 bases remaining between them. The CDR3 sequence is 14 residues long. CDR3 loop: CASSPRGREYEQYF. The CDR3 region has the DNA TGTGCCAGCTCACCAAGGGGCAGAGAGTACGAGCAGTACTTC. The whole variable domain, filled in from reference TRBV18 and TRBJ2-7, reads NAGVMQNPRHLVRRRGQEARLRCSPMKGHSHVYWYRQLPEEGLKFMVYLQKENIIDESGMPKERFSAEFPKEGPSILRIQQVVRGDSAAYFCASSPRGREYEQYFGPGTRLTVT.

V usage is TRBV28 and J usage is TRBJ1-2, with D maybe TRBD1 (5 bases). Germline V gene lookup returns CDR1 MDHEN and CDR2 SYDVKM. The CDR3 consists of 18 residues. The ends were cut back, 5 bases at V and 3 bases at J, with 25 bases in the middle. The CDR3 region has the DNA TGTGCCAGCAGTCCCTTGACCACAGTTCCGGGGGGATACTATGGCTACACCTTC. Amino acids: CASSPLTTVPGGYYGYTF.

The V gene is TRBV5-5, the J gene TRBJ1-5; TRBD1 aligns across 9 bases. The CDR3 runs 15 residues. Losses at the gene ends were 4 bases for V and 6 bases for J; bases not matched to a gene: 8. CDR1 is SGHKS and CDR2 is YYEKEE in the germline V gene (reference sequence). This CDR3 is CASSASTGGGQPQHF. The CDR3 nucleotides are TGTGCCAGCAGCGCCAGTACAGGGGGCGGTCAGCCCCAGCATTTT.

This clone turned up a few times. The chain carries TRBV6-5 and TRBJ1-5, with D maybe TRBD1 (6 bases). The CDR3 totals 14 residues. V shed 3 bases and J shed 7 bases, with 13 bases lying between them. Germline CDR1 is MNHEY and CDR2 is SVGAGI. CDR3 sequence (DNA): TGTGCCAGCAGTTATTTGGGCAGGGGCCAGCCCCAGCATTTT. This sequence encodes CASSYLGRGQPQHF.

V gene TRBV12-3 or TRBV12-4 combines with J gene TRBJ1-6; possible D gene TRBD1, 5 bases. V dropped 6 bases and J dropped 10 bases, with 10 bases sitting between them. The CDR3 extends over 12 amino acids. The CDR3, as DNA: TGTGCCAGCAGCCTCAGGGTCTCACCCCTCCACTTT. This translates into CASSLRVSPLHF.

This clone showed up just once. The chain has TRBV18 and TRBJ1-4; 7 nucleotides align to TRBD1. V lost 3 bases to trimming and J lost 6 bases; unmatched junction nucleotides: 1. The CDR3 is made up of 13 amino acids. Germline V lookup: CDR1 KGHSH, CDR2 LQKENI. Here the CDR3 reads CASSPGTDEKLFF. The CDR3 nucleotides read TGTGCCAGCTCACCGGGGACAGATGAAAAACTGTTTTTT.

The chain uses TRBV3-1 (or the pseudogene TRBV3-2) and TRBJ1-1; D is uncertain. This CDR3 has 12 residues. V was clipped by 4 bases and J by 4 bases, with 7 bases between them. CDR1 is LGHDT and CDR2 is YNNKEL in the germline V gene (reference sequence). The DNA for the CDR3 is TGTGCCAGCAGCCTACTCGGCACTGAAGCTTTCTTT. It specifies CASSLLGTEAFF.

A few counts support this clone. The chain carries TRBV6-1 and TRBJ2-7, with 8 bases aligning to TRBD2. This CDR3 has 17 residues. Germline loops: CDR1 MNHNS, CDR2 SASEGT. V lost 4 bases and J lost 2; bases outside the gene matches: 13. CDR3 residues: CASSVATSGFLAYEQYF. DNA of the CDR3: TGTGCCAGCAGTGTCGCCACTAGCGGATTCCTTGCCTACGAGCAGTACTTC.

The chain is built from TRBV27 and TRBJ2-1; the match to TRBD1 covers 7 bases. Germline CDR1 MNHEY, CDR2 SMNVEV (reference sequence). V was clipped by 2 bases and J by 2 bases; unmatched bases: 3. The CDR3 sequence is 15 residues long. In DNA form, the CDR3 reads TGTGCCAGCAGTTTACGGGGACAGACCTACAATGAGCAGTTCTTC. Protein: CASSLRGQTYNEQFF.

This chain connects TRBV3-1 (or the pseudogene TRBV3-2) to TRBJ2-2, with 9 bases fitting TRBD1. This CDR3 has 15 amino acids. Germline V gene sequence: CDR1 LGHDT, CDR2 YNNKEL (reference sequence). V lost 5 bases, J lost 3 bases, and 4 bases stayed unmatched. The CDR3 protein is CASSWGQGYTGELFF. As DNA, the CDR3 is TGTGCCAGCAGCTGGGGACAGGGCTACACCGGGGAGCTGTTTTTT.

This clone was seen once. The chain recombines TRBV27 with TRBJ1-2, with D maybe TRBD1 (5 bases). V lost 5 bases, J lost 5 bases, and 18 bases lay in between. The CDR3 consists of 15 residues. CDR1 and CDR2 from the germline V gene are MNHEY and SMNVEV (reference sequence). Here the CDR3 reads CASSPQLAGGYGYTF. The CDR3 bases are TGTGCCAGCAGTCCCCAATTGGCCGGGGGATATGGCTACACCTTC.

V gene TRBV7-9 combines with J gene TRBJ1-2; a weak D match, TRBD1 (5 bases). V gave up 4 bases and J gave up 2 bases, with 14 bases separating them. The CDR3 runs 15 residues. The germline V gene encodes CDR1 SEHNR and CDR2 FQNEAQ (reference sequence). The CDR3 DNA reads as TGTGCCAGCAGCTCCAACACGGGGGGGAACTATGGCTACACCTTC. It yields the protein CASSSNTGGNYGYTF.

The chain is built from TRBV24-1 and TRBJ1-3; the match to TRBD1 covers 7 bases. Germline trimming cut 2 bases from V and 2 bases from J; bases unmatched to any gene: 5. Germline CDR1 KGHDR, CDR2 SFDVKD. The length of the CDR3 is 16 residues. CDR3 residues: CATSDSRDSPGNTIYF. CDR3 coding DNA: TGTGCCACCAGTGATTCGCGGGACAGTCCTGGAAACACCATATATTTT.

To note about this clone: At one of its ends the junction is not consistent with the germline gene, which may arise from a read error. J is TRBJ2-1 and V is TRBV18; maybe TRBD1 (6 bases). Germline V gives CDR1 KGHSH, CDR2 LQKENI. The CDR3 is 17 amino acids. The CDR3 nucleotides read TGTGCCAGCTTACCAGAGAGGCCTGACAGGTTCTACAATGAGCAGTTCTTC. Its protein product is CASLPERPDRFYNEQFF.